This paragraph covers one T cell receptor beta chain sequence. The antigen is not known. One junction end does not reproduce the germline sequence, and a read error may be involved. The CDR3 extends over 16 amino acids. Germline CDR1 SSHAT, CDR2 FNYEAQ (reference sequence). This entry is derived from a study of T cell responses to AZD1222 COVID-19 vaccine. Study results and limitations: Mapped onto spike, vaccine-associated CD4 TCRs spanned it and were dominant at 160-218 and 743-854.

Measured with immunoSEQ multiplex PCR; TCRdb has only the in-frame clones, and not every one. There are about 120,000 clones in the sample; 70% to 90% occur only once, and under 9% lies in the top ten. The receptor's source is an adult in good health. This chain connects TRBV7-7 to TRBJ2-5; 12 nucleotides line up with TRBD2. The sequences come from peripheral blood, collected on day 0 of AZD1222 vaccination. CDR3 region: CASSPGLAGGRETQYF. CDR3 DNA sequence: TGTGCTAGCAGCCCGGGACTAGCGGGCGGTCGGGAGACCCAGTACTTC. The variable domain in full, with the rest retrieved from reference TRBV7-7 and TRBJ2-5, is GAGVSQSPRYKVTKRGQDVTLRCDPISSHATLYWYQQALGQGPEFLTYFNYEAQPDKSGLPSDRFSAERPEGSISTLTIQRTEQRDSAMYRCASSPGLAGGRETQYFGPGTRLLVL.